These T cell receptor beta chains were read from a single sample in a study of CD8+ T cells in alopecia areata. Clones were sequenced by immunoSEQ multiplex PCR, and TCRdb holds only the in-frame ones, with some missing. The sample lists 95,000 to 150,000 clones, roughly 57% occurring once. This specimen consisted of CD4+ T cells sorted from blood, obtained at week 4, from a patient treated with tofacitinib. The source of these receptors is a human donor with alopecia areata. Both conserved end residues are part of each CDR3. The D gene is left open where the match is weak. Size is omitted from some rows. Given values are once, few, many or a class for expanded clones.

TRBD1	TRBV2	TRBJ1-6	-	CASSESGDRASPLHF	TGTGCCAGCAGTGAATCGGGGGACAGGGCTTCACCCCTCCACTTT
-	TRBV14	TRBJ2-3	-	CASSHRRTIFTDTQYF	TGTGCCAGCAGCCATAGGAGGACTATTTTTACAGATACGCAGTATTTT
-	TRBV9	TRBJ1-2	-	CASSVARQPWDYGYTF	TGTGCCAGCAGCGTAGCCCGCCAGCCGTGGGACTATGGCTACACCTTC
-	TRBV9	TRBJ1-2	-	CASSSPRALTSANYGYTF	TGTGCCAGCAGTTCACCCCGGGCCCTTACCTCAGCTAACTATGGCTACACCTTC
-	TRBV4-2	TRBJ2-7	-	CASSQASAGNSYEQYF	TGTGCCAGCAGCCAAGCATCTGCTGGGAACTCCTACGAGCAGTACTTC
-	TRBV6-6	TRBJ2-1	-	CASSQTGNNEQFF	TGTGCCAGCAGTCAGACAGGTAACAATGAGCAGTTCTTC
-	TRBV10-3	TRBJ2-3	few	CAISEKLQAAYTDTQYF	TGTGCCATCAGTGAAAAGTTACAGGCTGCATACACAGATACGCAGTATTTT
-	TRBV10-3	TRBJ2-1	few	CAILAGHSYNEQFF	TGTGCCATCCTCGCGGGACATAGTTACAATGAGCAGTTCTTC
-	TRBV2	TRBJ1-3	few	CASSELRGAVKSSGNTIYF	TGTGCCAGCAGTGAATTGCGGGGGGCTGTAAAAAGCTCTGGAAACACCATATATTTT
TRBD1	TRBV7-2	TRBJ2-2	few	CASSSGTVLNTGELFF	TGTGCCAGCAGCTCAGGGACAGTCCTGAACACCGGGGAGCTGTTTTTT
TRBD1	TRBV5-1	TRBJ1-1	-	CASSLAGTGVPNTEAFF	TGCGCCAGCAGCTTGGCCGGGACAGGGGTCCCGAACACTGAAGCTTTCTTT
-	TRBV25-1	TRBJ2-1	-	CASSERRDVPNEQFF	TGTGCCAGCAGTGAAAGGAGGGACGTCCCCAATGAGCAGTTCTTC
TRBD1	TRBV5-6	TRBJ2-7	-	CASSLGTGYNEQYF	TGTGCCAGCAGCTTGGGGACAGGGTACAACGAGCAGTACTTC
-	TRBV30	TRBJ1-5	-	CAWSVPQAGNNQPQHF	TGTGCCTGGAGTGTACCCCAGGCGGGGAACAATCAGCCCCAGCATTTT
-	TRBV29-1	TRBJ1-1	-	CSVVVEGGTEAFF	TGCAGCGTTGTCGTGGAGGGAGGTACTGAAGCTTTCTTT
-	TRBV27	TRBJ1-1	-	CASSSSPSEAFF	TGTGCCAGCAGTTCCTCCCCAAGTGAAGCTTTCTTT
TRBD2	TRBV28	TRBJ2-1	-	CASSPWTSGKTEQFF	TGTGCCAGCAGTCCCTGGACTAGCGGGAAGACTGAGCAGTTCTTC
-	TRBV5-1	TRBJ1-4	-	CASSSGVSSTNEKLFF	TGCGCCAGCAGCTCCGGTGTCAGTTCAACTAATGAAAAACTGTTTTTT
TRBD2	TRBV5-1	TRBJ2-1	-	CASSLGGGRSYNEQFF	TGCGCCAGCAGCTTGGGGGGCGGGAGATCCTACAATGAGCAGTTCTTC
-	TRBV9	TRBJ1-5	-	CASSVEGHSNQPQHF	TGTGCCAGCAGCGTAGAGGGTCATAGCAATCAGCCCCAGCATTTT
TRBD2	TRBV27	TRBJ2-2	-	CASSLWGGGNTGELFF	TGTGCCAGCAGTTTATGGGGCGGGGGTAACACCGGGGAGCTGTTTTTT
TRBD1	TRBV10-3	TRBJ1-2	few	CAIGGTGNYGYTF	TGTGCCATCGGGGGGACAGGGAACTATGGCTACACCTTC
-	TRBV29-1	TRBJ1-2	-	CSVDFSDYGYTF	TGCAGCGTTGATTTCTCTGACTATGGCTACACCTTC
-	TRBV29-1	TRBJ1-1	-	CSVATGLSNTEAFF	TGCAGCGTTGCGACGGGACTATCGAACACTGAAGCTTTCTTT
-	TRBV30	TRBJ1-2	-	CAWNGGPPNYGYTF	TGTGCCTGGAACGGGGGTCCGCCTAACTATGGCTACACCTTC
-	TRBV29-1	TRBJ1-1	-	CSAGRDEAFF	TGCAGTGCCGGCCGGGATGAAGCTTTCTTT
-	TRBV2	TRBJ2-5	-	CASSVGREKETQYF	TGTGCCAGCAGCGTGGGACGGGAAAAAGAGACCCAGTACTTC